This T cell receptor beta chain was captured by sequencing in a study of cytomegalovirus exposure and HLA in healthy donors. The CDR3 consists of 16 residues. V lost 4 bases and J lost 4; bases outside the gene matches: 9. Germline assignment: CDR1 SGHDN and CDR2 FVKESK. Use of 60 Vbeta and 13 Jbeta primers characterized the PCR. Here immunoSEQ multiplex PCR was the method, and the copy in TCRdb shows in-frame clones only, minus some. The sample holds over 150,000 clones, about four fifths seen once. This clonotype originated in a girl aged 5 to 17 in good health and CMV-seropositive. Sequenced input: PBMCs. The rearrangement links TRBV14 to TRBJ2-1, with 8 bases identical to TRBD2. The CDR3 here is CASSPYSGVRYNEQFF. DNA of the CDR3: TGTGCCAGCAGCCCATATAGCGGGGTTAGGTACAATGAGCAGTTCTTC.